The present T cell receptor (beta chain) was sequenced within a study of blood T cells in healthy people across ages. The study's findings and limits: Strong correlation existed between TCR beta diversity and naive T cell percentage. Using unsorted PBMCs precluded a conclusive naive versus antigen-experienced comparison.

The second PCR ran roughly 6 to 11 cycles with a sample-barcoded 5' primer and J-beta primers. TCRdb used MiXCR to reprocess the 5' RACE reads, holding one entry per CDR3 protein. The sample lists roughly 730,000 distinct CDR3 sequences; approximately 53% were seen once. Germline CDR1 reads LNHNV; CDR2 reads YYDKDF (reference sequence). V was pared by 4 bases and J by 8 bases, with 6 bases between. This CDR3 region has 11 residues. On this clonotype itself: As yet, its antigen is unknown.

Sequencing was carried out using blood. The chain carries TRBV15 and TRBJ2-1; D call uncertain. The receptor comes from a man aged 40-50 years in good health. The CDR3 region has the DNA TGTGCCACCAGCACTCAATATGAGCAGTTCTTC. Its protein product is CATSTQYEQFF.